The clone carrying this TCR beta chain has a handful of counts. Its antigen remains unknown. Profiled with immunoSEQ multiplex PCR; TCRdb holds only in-frame clones, not every one. The profile covers about 50,000 clones, with about 88% appearing a single time and less than 0.35% taken by the ten largest. The source of the sample is a study of siplizumab effects on memory and regulatory T cells. Findings of the study overall: Memory cells that were CD4+ and unstimulated gave rise to alloreactive sequences, which siplizumab significantly reduced.

The CDR3 is made up of 13 amino acids. Germline V gives CDR1 SEHNR, CDR2 FQNEAQ (reference sequence). V was shortened by 5 bases and J by 8 bases, with 12 bases between the two germline ends. Input material: naive CD8+ T cells sorted from blood. This chain joins TRBV7-9 and TRBJ1-4; D remains unclear. The receptor was isolated from a human donor in good health. The CDR3 DNA is TGTGCCAGCAGCCCCCTCGGAGAAGAAAAACTGTTTTTT. This gives the protein CASSPLGEEKLFF.